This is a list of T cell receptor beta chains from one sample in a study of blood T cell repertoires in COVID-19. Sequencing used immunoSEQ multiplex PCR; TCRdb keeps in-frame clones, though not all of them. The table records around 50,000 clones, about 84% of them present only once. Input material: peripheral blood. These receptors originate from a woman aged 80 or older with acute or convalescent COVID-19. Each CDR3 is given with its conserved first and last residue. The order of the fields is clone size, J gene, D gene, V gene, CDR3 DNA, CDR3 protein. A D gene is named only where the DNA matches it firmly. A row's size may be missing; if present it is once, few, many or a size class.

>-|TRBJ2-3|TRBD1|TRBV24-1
TGTGCCACCAGTGACCCGACAGGGGGGTACACAGATACGCAGTATTTT
CATSDPTGGYTDTQYF
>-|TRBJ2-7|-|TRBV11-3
TGTGCCAGCACCCCCGGCACAGGACAATCCTACGAGCAGTACTTC
CASTPGTGQSYEQYF
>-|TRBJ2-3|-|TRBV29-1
TGCAGCGGCGATAGCGGCACAGATACGCAGTATTTT
CSGDSGTDTQYF
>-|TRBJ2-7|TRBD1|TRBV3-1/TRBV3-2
TGTGCCAGCAGCCGCAACAGGGGTTCCTACGAGCAGTACTTC
CASSRNRGSYEQYF
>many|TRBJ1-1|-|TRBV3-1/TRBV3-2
TGTGCCAGCAGCCGACAGGTCAACACTGAAGCTTTCTTT
CASSRQVNTEAFF
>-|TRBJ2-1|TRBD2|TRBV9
TGTGCCAGCAGCGTAGATGCGGGGGGGAGATACAATGAGCAGTTCTTC
CASSVDAGGRYNEQFF
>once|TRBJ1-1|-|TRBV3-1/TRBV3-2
TGTGCCAGCAGCCAAGATGGAGGGAGGGGCACTGAAGCTTTCTTT
CASSQDGGRGTEAFF
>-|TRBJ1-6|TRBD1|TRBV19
TGTGCCAGTAGGCCGATACAGGGGAAGGGTTCACCCCTCCACTTT
CASRPIQGKGSPLHF
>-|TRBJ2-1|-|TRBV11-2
TGTGCCAGCAGCTTAGTTGCGGGCTCCTACAATGAGCAGTTCTTC
CASSLVAGSYNEQFF
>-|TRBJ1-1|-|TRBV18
TGTGCCAGCTCGCAAACAGGGTTTCCTGAAGCTTTCTTT
CASSQTGFPEAFF
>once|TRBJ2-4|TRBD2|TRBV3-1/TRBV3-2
TGTGCCAGCAGCCCTAAAACCACTAGCGGGAGGAACATTCAGTACTTC
CASSPKTTSGRNIQYF
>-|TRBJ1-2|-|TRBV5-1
TGCGCCAGCAGCCCGGGAGATGGCTACACCTTC
CASSPGDGYTF
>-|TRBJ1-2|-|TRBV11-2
TGTGCCAGCAGCTTAGATCTTCAGGCTGGGTTCTATGGCTACACCTTC
CASSLDLQAGFYGYTF
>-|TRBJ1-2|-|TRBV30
TGTGCCTGGAGTATCGGGGGGCGCAACTACTATGGCTACACCTTC
CAWSIGGRNYYGYTF
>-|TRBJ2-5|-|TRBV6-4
TGTGCCAGCAGGGCCGGGACAAAGGGCCAAGAGACCCAGTACTTC
CASRAGTKGQETQYF
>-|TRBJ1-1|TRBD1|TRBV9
TGTGCCAGCAGCCCGAGGACAGGGGGGACTGAAGCTTTCTTT
CASSPRTGGTEAFF
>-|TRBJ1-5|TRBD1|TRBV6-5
TGTGCCAGCAGCCCGGACAGGGCTCAGCCCCAGCATTTT
CASSPDRAQPQHF
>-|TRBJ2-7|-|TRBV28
TGTGCCAGCAGTTCTGTCTCCTACGAGCAGTACTTC
CASSSVSYEQYF
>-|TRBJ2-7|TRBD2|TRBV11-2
TGTGCCAGCAGCTTAGGGACCGGGACTAGACCCTACGAGCAGTACTTC
CASSLGTGTRPYEQYF
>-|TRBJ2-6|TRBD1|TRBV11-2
TGTGCCAGCAGCTGGGACAGGGTATCAGGGGCCAACGTCCTGACTTTC
CASSWDRVSGANVLTF
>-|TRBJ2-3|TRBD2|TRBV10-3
TGTGCCATCAGTGGACAGGGGCTAGCGGGGGGGCCAACCACAGATACGCAGTATTTT
CAISGQGLAGGPTTDTQYF
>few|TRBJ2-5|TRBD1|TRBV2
TGTGCCAGCAACCGAGGGACAGCCCAAGAGACCCAGTACTTC
CASNRGTAQETQYF
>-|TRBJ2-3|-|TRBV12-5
TGTGCTAGTGGTTCGGGACTTTCCTGGGGCACAGATACGCAGTATTTT
CASGSGLSWGTDTQYF
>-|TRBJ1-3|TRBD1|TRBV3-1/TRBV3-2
TGTGCCAGCAGCCAAGAAAGGGGACAGGGAAACACCATATATTTT
CASSQERGQGNTIYF
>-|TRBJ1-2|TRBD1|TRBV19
TGTGCCAGTAGTATAGCCGGTGGGCAGGGGGTTTATGGCTACACCTTC
CASSIAGGQGVYGYTF
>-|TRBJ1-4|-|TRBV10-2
TGCGCCATCACACGGGAACGTGGTGAAAAACTGTTTTTT
CAITRERGEKLFF
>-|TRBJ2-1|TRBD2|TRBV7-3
TGTGCCAGCAGCTCAGCGGGAGGGCCTAACAATGAGCAGTTCTTC
CASSSAGGPNNEQFF
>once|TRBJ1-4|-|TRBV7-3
TGTGCCAGCAGCCCCTTGGTAGGAGTAGCTAATGAAAAACTGTTTTTT
CASSPLVGVANEKLFF
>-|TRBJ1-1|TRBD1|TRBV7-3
TGTGCCAGCAGCCCCTCGACAGGGGGTGGTGAAGCTTTCTTT
CASSPSTGGGEAFF
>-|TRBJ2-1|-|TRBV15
TGTGCCACCAGCAGAGGGGGGGACAATGAGCAGTTCTTC
CATSRGGDNEQFF
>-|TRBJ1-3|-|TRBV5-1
TGCGCCAGCAGCCCGGAGTTGGGGCTGGGAAACACCATATATTTT
CASSPELGLGNTIYF
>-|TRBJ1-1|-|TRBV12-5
TGTGCTAGTGGTTTGCCCACGACAGGCTTCACTGAAGCTTTCTTT
CASGLPTTGFTEAFF
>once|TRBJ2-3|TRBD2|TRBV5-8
TGTGCCAGCAGCTTTTCACTAGCGGTTAGCACAGATACGCAGTATTTT
CASSFSLAVSTDTQYF
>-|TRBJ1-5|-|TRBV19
TGTGCCAGTAGCCCCCAGGGGTCTCTCGGCAATCAGCCCCAGCATTTT
CASSPQGSLGNQPQHF
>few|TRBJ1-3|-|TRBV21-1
TGTGCCGGTTTCCTCGGACAGGGGGCCGGCCTTAGGGGAAACACCATATATTTT
CAGFLGQGAGLRGNTIYF
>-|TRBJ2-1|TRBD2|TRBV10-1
TGCGCCAGCAGTCCTCGACTAGCGGGAGTGTTGGAGCAGTTCTTC
CASSPRLAGVLEQFF
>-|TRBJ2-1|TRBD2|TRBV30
TGTGCCTGGAGTAGAGGGACTAAATACAATGAGCAGTTCTTC
CAWSRGTKYNEQFF